This section outlines one T cell receptor beta chain sequence together with its context. This sample is drawn from a study of blood T cell repertoires in COVID-19. Here immunoSEQ multiplex PCR was the method, and the copy in TCRdb shows in-frame clones only, minus some. The sample holds about 75,000 clones; around 90% are singletons and the top ten take around 20%. Germline V gene data show CDR1 as SGHDT and CDR2 as YYEEEE. The CDR3 consists of 14 residues. Germline trimming cut 3 bases from V and 7 bases from J; bases unmatched to any gene: 4. The chain employs TRBV5-6 and TRBJ2-1; 10 bases align to TRBD1. This TCR was sampled from a human donor in a cohort sampled during active COVID-19. Sequencing used peripheral blood. CDR3 amino acids: CASSSGQGWNEQFF. The CDR3 DNA is TGTGCCAGCAGCTCGGGACAGGGGTGGAATGAGCAGTTCTTC.